This TCR beta chain was identified in a study of T cells in Graves' hyperthyroidism and ophthalmopathy. Study information: Peripheral blood was obtained at initial diagnosis, preceding any treatment. Points from the study as a whole: For ophthalmopathy, model prediction preceded onset by a median about six months. Blood shared most expanded thyroid clonotypes above 0.001.

The investigators amplified TCR beta CDR3 regions from RNA transcripts. The HTBI primer set was used in a first-round RT-PCR of the TCR CDR3. TCRdb used MiXCR to reprocess the multiplex PCR reads, holding one entry per CDR3 protein. Of 640,000 or so distinct CDR3 sequences listed, 13% to 15% are singletons. Germline V gives CDR1 SGHVS, CDR2 FNYEAQ. The CDR3 consists of 15 residues. V gave up 5 bases and J gave up 2 bases, with 12 bases separating them. Worth noting for this clonotype: The antigen is unknown.

The study left out patients who had uncontrolled infection, other autoimmune disease, pregnancy or lactation. Sample: blood. This chain connects TRBV7-6 to TRBJ2-2; D is undetermined. The sequence came from a woman between 18 and 30 years old with Graves' ophthalmopathy. CDR3 region: CASSLLTHNTGELFF. The DNA for the CDR3 is TGTGCCAGCAGCCTACTTACCCATAACACCGGGGAGCTGTTTTTT.